This TCR beta chain was identified in a study of blood T cells in healthy people across ages. Alongside a J-beta primer mix, a sample-barcoded 5' primer served in a second PCR lasting about 6 to 12 cycles. TCRdb itself ran the 5' RACE reads through MiXCR, one entry per CDR3 protein. The data contain roughly 900,000 distinct CDR3 sequences, around 48% of them singletons. This CDR3 contains 14 residues. Germline-derived CDR1 and CDR2 are SGHVS and FQNEAQ. This chain connects TRBV7-8 to TRBJ2-4; no reliable D call. The end of the DNA aligns better with TRBJ2-7, so the J call may be wrong. This receptor was obtained from a young man in good health. What was sequenced was blood. Written as DNA, the CDR3 is TGTGCCAGCAGCTTAAGGGCCGGAGTCTACGAGCAGTACTTC. As protein: CASSLRAGVYEQYF.